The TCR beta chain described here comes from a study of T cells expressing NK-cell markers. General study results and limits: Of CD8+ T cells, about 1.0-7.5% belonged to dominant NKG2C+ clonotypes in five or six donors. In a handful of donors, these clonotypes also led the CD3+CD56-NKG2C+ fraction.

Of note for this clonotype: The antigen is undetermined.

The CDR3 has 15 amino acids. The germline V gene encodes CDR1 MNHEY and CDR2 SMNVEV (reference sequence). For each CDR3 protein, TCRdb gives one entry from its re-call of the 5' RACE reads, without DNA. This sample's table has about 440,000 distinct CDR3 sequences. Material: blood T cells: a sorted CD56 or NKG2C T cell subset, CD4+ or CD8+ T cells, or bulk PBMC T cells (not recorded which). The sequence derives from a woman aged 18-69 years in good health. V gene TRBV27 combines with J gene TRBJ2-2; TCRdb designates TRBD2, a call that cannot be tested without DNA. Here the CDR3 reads CASSPGAGGLRELFF.